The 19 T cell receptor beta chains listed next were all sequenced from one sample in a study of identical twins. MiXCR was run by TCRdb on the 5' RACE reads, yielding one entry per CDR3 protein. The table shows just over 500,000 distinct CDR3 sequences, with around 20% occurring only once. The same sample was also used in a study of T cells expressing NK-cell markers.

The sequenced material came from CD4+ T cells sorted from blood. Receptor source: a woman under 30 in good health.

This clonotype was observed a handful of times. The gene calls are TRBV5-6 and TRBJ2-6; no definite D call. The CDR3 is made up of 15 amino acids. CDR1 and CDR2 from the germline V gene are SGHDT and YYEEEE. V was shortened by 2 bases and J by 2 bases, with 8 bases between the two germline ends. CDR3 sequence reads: CASSFFVTGANVLTF. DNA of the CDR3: TGTGCCAGCAGCTTTTTCGTGACTGGGGCCAACGTCCTGACTTTC.

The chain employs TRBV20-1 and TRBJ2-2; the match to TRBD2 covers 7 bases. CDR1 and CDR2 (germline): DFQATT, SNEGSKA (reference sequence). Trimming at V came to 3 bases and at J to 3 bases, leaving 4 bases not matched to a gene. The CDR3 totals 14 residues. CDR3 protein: CSARGLTYTGELFF. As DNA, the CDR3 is TGCAGTGCTAGGGGACTAACCTACACCGGGGAGCTGTTTTTT.

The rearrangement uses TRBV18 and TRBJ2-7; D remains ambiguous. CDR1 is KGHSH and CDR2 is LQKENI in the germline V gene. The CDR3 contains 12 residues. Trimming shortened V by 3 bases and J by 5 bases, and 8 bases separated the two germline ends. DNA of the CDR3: TGTGCCAGCTCACCGGGTGTCAACGAGCAGTACTTC. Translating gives CASSPGVNEQYF. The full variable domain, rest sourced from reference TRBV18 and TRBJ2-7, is NAGVMQNPRHLVRRRGQEARLRCSPMKGHSHVYWYRQLPEEGLKFMVYLQKENIIDESGMPKERFSAEFPKEGPSILRIQQVVRGDSAAYFCASSPGVNEQYFGPGTRLTVT.

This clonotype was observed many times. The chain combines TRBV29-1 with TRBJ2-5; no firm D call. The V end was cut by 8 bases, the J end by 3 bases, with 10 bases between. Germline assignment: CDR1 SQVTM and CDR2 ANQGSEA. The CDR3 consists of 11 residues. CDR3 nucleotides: TGCAGCCTCTGGTTCGAAGAGACCCAGTACTTC. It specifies CSLWFEETQYF.

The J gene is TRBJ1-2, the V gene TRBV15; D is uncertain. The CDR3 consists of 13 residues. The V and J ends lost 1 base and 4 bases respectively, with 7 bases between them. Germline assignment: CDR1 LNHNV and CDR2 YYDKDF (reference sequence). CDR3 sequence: CATSRGESYGYTF. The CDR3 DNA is TGTGCCACCAGCAGAGGCGAAAGCTATGGCTACACCTTC.

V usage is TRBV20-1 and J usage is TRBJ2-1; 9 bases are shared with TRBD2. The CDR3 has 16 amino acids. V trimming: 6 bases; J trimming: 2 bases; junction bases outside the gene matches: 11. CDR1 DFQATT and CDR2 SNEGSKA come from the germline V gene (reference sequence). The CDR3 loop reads CSARVERGETYNEQFF. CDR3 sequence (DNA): TGCAGTGCGAGGGTGGAGCGGGGGGAAACCTACAATGAGCAGTTCTTC.

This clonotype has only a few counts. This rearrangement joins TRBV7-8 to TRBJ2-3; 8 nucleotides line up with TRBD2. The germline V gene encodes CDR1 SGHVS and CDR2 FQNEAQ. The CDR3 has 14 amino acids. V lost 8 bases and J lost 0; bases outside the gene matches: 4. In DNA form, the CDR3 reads TGTGCCAGCGTACTAGCGGATAGCACAGATACGCAGTATTTT. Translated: CASVLADSTDTQYF. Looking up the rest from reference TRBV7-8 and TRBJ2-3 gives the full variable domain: GAGVSQSPRYKVAKRGQDVALRCDPISGHVSLFWYQQALGQGPEFLTYFQNEAQLDKSGLPSDRFFAERPEGSVSTLKIQRTQQEDSAVYLCASVLADSTDTQYFGPGTRLTVL.

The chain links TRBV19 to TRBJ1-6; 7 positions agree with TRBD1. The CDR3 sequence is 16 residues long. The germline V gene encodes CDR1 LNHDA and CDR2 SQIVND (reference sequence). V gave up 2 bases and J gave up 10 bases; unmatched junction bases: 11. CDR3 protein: CASSITRQGGESPLHF. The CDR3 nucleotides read TGTGCCAGTAGTATAACTCGACAGGGCGGAGAATCACCCCTCCACTTT.

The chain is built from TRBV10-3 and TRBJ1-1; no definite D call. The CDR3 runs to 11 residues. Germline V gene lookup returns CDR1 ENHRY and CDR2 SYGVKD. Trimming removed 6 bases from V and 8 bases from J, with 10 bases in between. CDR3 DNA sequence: TGTGCCATCAGATCCGGGAACGAAGCTTTCTTT. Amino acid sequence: CAIRSGNEAFF.

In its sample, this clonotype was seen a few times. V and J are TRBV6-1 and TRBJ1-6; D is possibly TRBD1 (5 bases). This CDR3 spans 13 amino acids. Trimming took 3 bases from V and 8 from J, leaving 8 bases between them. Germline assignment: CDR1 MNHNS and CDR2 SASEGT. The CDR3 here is CASSDRVHSPLHF. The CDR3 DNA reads TGTGCCAGCAGTGACAGGGTCCATTCACCCCTCCACTTT.

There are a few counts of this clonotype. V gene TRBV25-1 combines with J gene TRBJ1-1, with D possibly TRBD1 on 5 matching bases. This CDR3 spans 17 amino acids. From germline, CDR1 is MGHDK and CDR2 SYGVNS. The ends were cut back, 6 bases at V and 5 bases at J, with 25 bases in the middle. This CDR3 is CASRDEIQGPVGTEAFF. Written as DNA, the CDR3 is TGTGCCAGCAGGGACGAAATTCAGGGTCCGGTAGGTACTGAAGCTTTCTTT.

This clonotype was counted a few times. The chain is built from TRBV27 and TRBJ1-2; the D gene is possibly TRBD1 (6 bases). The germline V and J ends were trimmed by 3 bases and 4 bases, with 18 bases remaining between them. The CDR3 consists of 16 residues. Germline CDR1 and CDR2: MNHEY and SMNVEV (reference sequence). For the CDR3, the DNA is TGTGCCAGCAGTTTCAGCTACGGACAGCTCCTCTATGGCTACACCTTC. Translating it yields CASSFSYGQLLYGYTF.

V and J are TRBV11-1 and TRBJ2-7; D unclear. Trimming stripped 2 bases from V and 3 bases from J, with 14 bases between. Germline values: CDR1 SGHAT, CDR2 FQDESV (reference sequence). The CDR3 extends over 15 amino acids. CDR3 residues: CASSLNPTPSYEQYF. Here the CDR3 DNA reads TGTGCCAGCAGCTTAAACCCGACTCCTAGCTACGAGCAGTACTTC.

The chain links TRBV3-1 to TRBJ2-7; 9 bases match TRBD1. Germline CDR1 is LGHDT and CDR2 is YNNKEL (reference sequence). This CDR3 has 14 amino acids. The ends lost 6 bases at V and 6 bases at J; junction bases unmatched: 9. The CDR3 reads CASSPRDRAGEQYF. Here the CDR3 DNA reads TGTGCCAGCAGTCCCCGGGACAGGGCAGGCGAGCAGTACTTC.

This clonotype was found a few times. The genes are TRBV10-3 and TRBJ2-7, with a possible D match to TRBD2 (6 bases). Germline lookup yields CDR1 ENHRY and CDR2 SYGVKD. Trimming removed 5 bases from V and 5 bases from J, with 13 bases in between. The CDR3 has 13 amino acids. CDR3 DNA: TGTGCCATCAGTCCCTCGGGGGAGGACGAGCAGTACTTC. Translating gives CAISPSGEDEQYF.

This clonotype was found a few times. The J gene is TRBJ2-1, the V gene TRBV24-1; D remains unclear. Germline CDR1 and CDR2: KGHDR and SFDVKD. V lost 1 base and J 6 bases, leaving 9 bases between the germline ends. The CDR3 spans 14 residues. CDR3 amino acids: CATSDFTAANEQFF. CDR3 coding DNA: TGTGCCACCAGTGATTTTACAGCTGCCAATGAGCAGTTCTTC.

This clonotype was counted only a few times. CDR3 amino acids: CASSQGGGYTGELFF. The CDR3 DNA reads TGTGCCAGCAGTCAGGGGGGAGGTTACACCGGGGAGCTGTTTTTT. The chain couples TRBV6-1 to TRBJ2-2; D perhaps matches TRBD1 (7 bases). Trimming removed 5 bases from V and 3 bases from J, with 13 bases in between. The CDR3 length is 15 residues. Germline values: CDR1 MNHNS, CDR2 SASEGT.

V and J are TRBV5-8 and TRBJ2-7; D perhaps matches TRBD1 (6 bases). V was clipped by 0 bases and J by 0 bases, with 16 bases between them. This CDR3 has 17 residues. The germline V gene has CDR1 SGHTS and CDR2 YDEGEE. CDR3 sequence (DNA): TGTGCCAGCAGCTTGGGCAGATTCACAGGGACCTCCTACGAGCAGTACTTC. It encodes CASSLGRFTGTSYEQYF.

The CDR3 sequence: CASSSGLGGGAVADTQYF. Here the CDR3 DNA reads TGTGCCAGCAGCTCCGGACTCGGCGGGGGAGCTGTGGCAGATACGCAGTATTTT. This chain joins TRBV7-3 and TRBJ2-3; 7 bases align to TRBD2. V shed 4 bases and J 4 bases; nucleotides not matched to a gene: 17. CDR3 length equals 18 residues. The germline V gene has CDR1 SGHTA and CDR2 FQGTGA.